This TCR beta chain was sequenced during a study of cytomegalovirus exposure and HLA in healthy donors. Study observations and caveats: Published work reported that the classifier diagnosed cytomegalovirus status with high specificity and sensitivity. Equally common other TCR beta chains were less clonally expanded than HLA-associated ones, a later analysis found.

Comment on this clone: Its antigen is still unknown.

PCR involved 60 Vbeta and 13 Jbeta primers. Here immunoSEQ multiplex PCR was the method, and the copy in TCRdb shows in-frame clones only, minus some. Here the sample spans roughly 96,000 clones, 65% to 75% being singletons. Germline CDR1 is MNHEY and CDR2 is SMNVEV (reference sequence). This CDR3 is 15 amino acids long. The trim removed 6 bases at V and 3 bases at J, leaving 7 bases unmatched. This TCR came from a female donor in good health and CMV-seropositive. The chain has TRBV27 and TRBJ1-1, with TRBD1 identical over 10 bases. Sequences were obtained from PBMCs. CDR3 DNA sequence: TGTGCCAGCAGAAGAAGACAGGGGGCATACACTGAAGCTTTCTTT. Protein sequence: CASRRRQGAYTEAFF.